The rows below give T cell receptor beta chains drawn from one sample of a study of T cell changes during pregnancy in multiple sclerosis. Data came from immunoSEQ multiplex PCR; TCRdb stores just in-frame clones and leaves some out. The data show tens of thousands of clones, with 90% to 95% seen just once and approximately 3.5% held by the top ten. The sample was CD8+ T cells from peripheral blood mononuclear cells, taken in the second trimester of pregnancy. These receptors all come from a female donor with multiple sclerosis, enrolled in a pregnancy study. The CDR3 runs from the conserved cysteine through the conserved F or W. Each record gives: CDR3 protein, V gene, J gene.

cdr3_aa: CASSIVGRVPEDTEAFF; v_call: TRBV19; j_call: TRBJ1-1
cdr3_aa: CATRGARSPLHF; v_call: TRBV6-1; j_call: TRBJ1-6
cdr3_aa: CASSLSGGLGAFF; v_call: TRBV27; j_call: TRBJ1-1
cdr3_aa: CASSYQGNGELFF; v_call: TRBV6-5; j_call: TRBJ2-2
cdr3_aa: CASSLGAGAYYEQYF; v_call: TRBV5-1; j_call: TRBJ2-7
cdr3_aa: CASGLGATRTEAFF; v_call: TRBV12-5; j_call: TRBJ1-1
cdr3_aa: CAISEGRGAYEQYF; v_call: TRBV10-3; j_call: TRBJ2-7
cdr3_aa: CASRTGLYSNQPQHF; v_call: TRBV28; j_call: TRBJ1-5
cdr3_aa: CASSVGSRTHEQYF; v_call: TRBV9; j_call: TRBJ2-7
cdr3_aa: CASSSTSGVYNEQFF; v_call: TRBV6-5; j_call: TRBJ2-1
cdr3_aa: CASSVVADRAPSNEQFF; v_call: TRBV9; j_call: TRBJ2-1
cdr3_aa: CATGLAGGEQFF; v_call: TRBV5-1; j_call: TRBJ2-1
cdr3_aa: CASWGITRGVAFSPAFF; v_call: TRBV11-2; j_call: TRBJ1-1
cdr3_aa: CASSLSPDYRSSYEQYF; v_call: TRBV27; j_call: .
cdr3_aa: CASSPSVTDNSPLHF; v_call: TRBV7-8; j_call: TRBJ1-6
cdr3_aa: CASTLLGQMNTEAFF; v_call: TRBV7-2; j_call: TRBJ1-1
cdr3_aa: CAALRDSAEAFF; v_call: TRBV7-2; j_call: TRBJ1-1
cdr3_aa: CASAKGQTSYEQYF; v_call: TRBV9; j_call: TRBJ2-7
cdr3_aa: CASSESTGVALGYTF; v_call: TRBV2; j_call: TRBJ1-2
cdr3_aa: CASSLGEAQYF; v_call: TRBV5-1; j_call: TRBJ2-5
cdr3_aa: CSASGLGVPDTQYF; v_call: TRBV29-1; j_call: TRBJ2-3
cdr3_aa: CASSPAGGGGGYTF; v_call: TRBV7-3; j_call: TRBJ1-2
cdr3_aa: CASSWDTGNEQFF; v_call: TRBV7-9; j_call: TRBJ2-1
cdr3_aa: CASSRIGQGAYTGELFF; v_call: TRBV7-9; j_call: TRBJ2-2
cdr3_aa: CAISEQDRGSGAQHF; v_call: TRBV10-3; j_call: TRBJ1-5
cdr3_aa: CSVEGQGTDTQYF; v_call: TRBV29-1; j_call: TRBJ2-3
cdr3_aa: CASSISSAGENTEAFF; v_call: TRBV19; j_call: TRBJ1-1
cdr3_aa: CATSVDRGDGYTF; v_call: TRBV15; j_call: TRBJ1-2
cdr3_aa: CASSERTGALEAFF; v_call: TRBV19; j_call: TRBJ1-1
cdr3_aa: CSVFDSFNYGYTF; v_call: TRBV29-1; j_call: TRBJ1-2
cdr3_aa: CASSPGTSAYNEQFF; v_call: TRBV27; j_call: TRBJ2-1
cdr3_aa: CASSLDRAGGELFF; v_call: TRBV27; j_call: TRBJ2-2
cdr3_aa: CASSLWGTGGENTEAFF; v_call: TRBV5-1; j_call: TRBJ1-1
cdr3_aa: CASSSVAVGRTGELFF; v_call: TRBV28; j_call: TRBJ2-2
cdr3_aa: CASSILSGGPGNQPQHF; v_call: TRBV28; j_call: TRBJ1-5
cdr3_aa: CASSVTGGNQPQHF; v_call: TRBV2; j_call: TRBJ1-5
cdr3_aa: CASSQDRQGEAFF; v_call: TRBV4-3; j_call: TRBJ1-1
cdr3_aa: CASSTGLAGYNEQFF; v_call: TRBV27; j_call: TRBJ2-1
cdr3_aa: CATSRVYGQGDGYTF; v_call: TRBV15; j_call: TRBJ1-2
cdr3_aa: CASSIPWTGNTEAFF; v_call: TRBV19; j_call: TRBJ1-1
cdr3_aa: CASSLGQGAEDTQYF; v_call: TRBV13; j_call: TRBJ2-3
cdr3_aa: CASSRELAGANEQFF; v_call: TRBV5-4; j_call: TRBJ2-1
cdr3_aa: CASSDNRGPYSNQPQHF; v_call: TRBV27; j_call: TRBJ1-5
cdr3_aa: CAITGQGANTEAFF; v_call: TRBV12-5; j_call: TRBJ1-1
cdr3_aa: CASRPTGTGGYPSGNTIYF; v_call: TRBV7-9; j_call: TRBJ1-3
cdr3_aa: CASSQDTGQGTNEKLFF; v_call: TRBV4-3; j_call: TRBJ1-4
cdr3_aa: CASRVGQGAGELFF; v_call: TRBV2; j_call: TRBJ2-2
cdr3_aa: CAGGTSGVYNEQFF; v_call: TRBV25-1; j_call: TRBJ2-1
cdr3_aa: CASSLSDRGNYGYTF; v_call: TRBV28; j_call: TRBJ1-2
cdr3_aa: CASSIGQGAYEQYF; v_call: TRBV19; j_call: TRBJ2-7
cdr3_aa: CASSLRPRGEPNEQFF; v_call: TRBV7-8; j_call: TRBJ2-1
cdr3_aa: CASSTGGSTDTQYF; v_call: TRBV7-8; j_call: TRBJ2-3
cdr3_aa: CASSLATGFEQFF; v_call: TRBV28; j_call: TRBJ2-1
cdr3_aa: CASSYGSDPDSYNEQFF; v_call: TRBV27; j_call: TRBJ2-1
cdr3_aa: CASSSYGRLVDEQYF; v_call: TRBV5-1; j_call: TRBJ2-7
cdr3_aa: CASTQGPVNTEAFF; v_call: TRBV5-6; j_call: TRBJ1-1